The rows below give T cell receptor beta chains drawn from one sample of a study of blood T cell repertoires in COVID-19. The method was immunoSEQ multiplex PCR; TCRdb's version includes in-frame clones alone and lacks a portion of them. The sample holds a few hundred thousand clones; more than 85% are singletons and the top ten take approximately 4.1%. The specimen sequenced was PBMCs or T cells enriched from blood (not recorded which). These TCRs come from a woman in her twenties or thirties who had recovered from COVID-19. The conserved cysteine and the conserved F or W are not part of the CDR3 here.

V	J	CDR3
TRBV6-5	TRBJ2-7	ASRSYRGYEQY
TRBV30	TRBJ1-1	AWSGAAGGQNTEAF
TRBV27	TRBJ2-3	ASSDTSGSLYTDTQY
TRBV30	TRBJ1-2	AYNLDRGYYGYT
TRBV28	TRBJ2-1	ASSLYGFGVYNEQF
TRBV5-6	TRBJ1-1	ASSFPPGQLLNTEAF
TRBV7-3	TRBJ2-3	ASSSRQGPDTQY
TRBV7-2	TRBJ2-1	ASSLVGFRGNEQF
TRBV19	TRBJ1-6	ASSIIPGQGSYNSPLH
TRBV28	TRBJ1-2	ASTHWEANYGYT
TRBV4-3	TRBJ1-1	ASSTGGLGTEAF
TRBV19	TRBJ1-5	ASSIATGFSNQPQH
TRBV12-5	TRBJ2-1	ASGMDRVFYNEQF
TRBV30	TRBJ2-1	AWSGGYEQF
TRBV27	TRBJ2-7	ASSPRDTSYEQY
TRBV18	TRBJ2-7	ASSTTSGRGPEQY
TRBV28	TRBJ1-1	ASSLPRSRRSTEAF
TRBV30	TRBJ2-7	AWSVQGYEQY
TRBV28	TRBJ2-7	ASSIPQGFSYEQY
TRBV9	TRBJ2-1	ASSVGGRTYNEQF
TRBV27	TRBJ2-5	ASREADQETQY
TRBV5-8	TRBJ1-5	ASSGGQSQH
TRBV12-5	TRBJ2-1	ASGLVLEFDSSYNEQF
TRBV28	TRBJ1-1	ASSFLPGVNTEAF
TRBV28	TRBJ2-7	ASSISYEQY
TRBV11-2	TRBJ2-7	ASSLDRSGAGYEQY
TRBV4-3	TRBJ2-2	ASSQVGSGQGRAGELF
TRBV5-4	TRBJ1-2	ASRTSAVLSDYGYT
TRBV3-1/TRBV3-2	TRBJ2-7	ASSLPGLAGRGEQY
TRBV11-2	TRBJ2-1	ASSPRLLGSYEQF
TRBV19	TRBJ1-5	ASSDIGRDDQPQH
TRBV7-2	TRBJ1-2	ASSSYSGGALNYGYT
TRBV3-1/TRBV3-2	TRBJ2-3	ASSPGTGTHTDTQY
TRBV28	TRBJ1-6	ASSLGQPYNSPLH
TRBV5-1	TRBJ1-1	ASSLRQGIAEAF
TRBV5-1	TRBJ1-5	ASSLAPSGQPQH
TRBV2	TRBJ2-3	ASGEYRSTDTQY
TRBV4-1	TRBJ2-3	ASSRTSGGSTDTQY
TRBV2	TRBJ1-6	ASSDQGISPLH
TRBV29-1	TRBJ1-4	SGQDNEKLF
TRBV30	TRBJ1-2	AWSVGRVYGYT
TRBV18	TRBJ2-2	ASSPARELF
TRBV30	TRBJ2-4	AWSVRGGVAKNIQY
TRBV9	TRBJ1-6	ASSAKQGGYNSPLH
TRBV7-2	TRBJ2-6	ASSLGGQSSGANVLT
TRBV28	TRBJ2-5	ASSPGLAGGRETQY
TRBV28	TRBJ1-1	ASKTANTEAF
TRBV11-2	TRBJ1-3	ASSLGGVNTIY
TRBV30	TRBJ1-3	AWSVQRVSGNTIY
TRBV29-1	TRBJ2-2	SVTGTSGRWGELF
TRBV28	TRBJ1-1	ASSIRTGRGTEAF
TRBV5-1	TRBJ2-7	ASSLEGAPYEQY
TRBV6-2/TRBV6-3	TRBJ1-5	ASSYLTGYPQH
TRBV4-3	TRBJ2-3	ASSQAPAGTTDTQY
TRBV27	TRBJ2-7	ASSLKWDGAGRYEQY
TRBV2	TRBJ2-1	ALREYSYNEQF
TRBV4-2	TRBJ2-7	ASSQELREGFYEQY
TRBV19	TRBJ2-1	ASTSDYNEQF
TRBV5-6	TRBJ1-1	ASSLSLWDITEAF
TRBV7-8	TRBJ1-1	ASSLAGPLNTEAF